The entry below describes one TCR beta chain. This record comes from a study of patients and donors after allogeneic stem cell transplantation. Trimming took off 5 bases at V and 9 bases at J, with 20 bases between the two ends. CDR1 is LNHNV and CDR2 is YYDKDF in the germline V gene (reference sequence). CDR3 length equals 16 residues. TCRdb reanalysed the RT-PCR reads using MiXCR and keeps one entry per CDR3 protein. The data contain about 96,000 distinct CDR3 sequences, under 50% of them singletons. The TCR sequence derives from a human donor who was either an allogeneic HSCT recipient or a stem cell or donor lymphocyte infusion donor (not recorded which). It is not recorded whose cells these are; they may come from a transplant donor. The chain couples TRBV15 to TRBJ1-6; no clear D gene. Specimen: blood, either unsorted or a sorted T cell fraction (not recorded which). The CDR3 is CATSPTGEARGSPLHF. In DNA form, the CDR3 reads TGTGCCACCAGCCCGACTGGAGAGGCGCGAGGTTCACCCCTCCACTTT.